This T cell receptor beta chain was observed in a study of shared clonotypes between healthy human individuals. V lost 5 bases to trimming and J lost 4 bases; unmatched junction nucleotides: 3. The germline V gene has CDR1 LNHDA and CDR2 SQIVND (reference sequence). This CDR3 is built from 14 residues. Assay: immunoSEQ multiplex PCR; the TCRdb copy retains only in-frame clones and omits some. The sample records 450,000 to 650,000 clones, around 77% being singletons. The sample consisted of PBMCs. The TCR originated in a woman aged 40 to 50 in good health. Some clones in this sample may be carry-over from other donors' samples. The chain couples TRBV19 to TRBJ1-4, with 8 nucleotides matching TRBD1. The CDR3 DNA is TGTGCCAGTAGTGACAGGGGTTATAATGAAAAACTGTTTTTT. It yields the protein CASSDRGYNEKLFF.